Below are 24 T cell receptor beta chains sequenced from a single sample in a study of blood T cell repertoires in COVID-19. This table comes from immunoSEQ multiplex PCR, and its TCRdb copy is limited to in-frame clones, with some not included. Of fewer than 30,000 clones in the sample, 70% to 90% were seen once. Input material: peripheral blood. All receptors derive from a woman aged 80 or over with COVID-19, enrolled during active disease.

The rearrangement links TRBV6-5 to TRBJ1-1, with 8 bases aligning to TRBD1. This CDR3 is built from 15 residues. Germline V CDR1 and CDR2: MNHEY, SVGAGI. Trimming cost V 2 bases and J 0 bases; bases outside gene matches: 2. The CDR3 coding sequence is TGTGCCAGCAGTTACGCAGGGGGCATGAACACTGAAGCTTTCTTT. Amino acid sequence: CASSYAGGMNTEAFF.

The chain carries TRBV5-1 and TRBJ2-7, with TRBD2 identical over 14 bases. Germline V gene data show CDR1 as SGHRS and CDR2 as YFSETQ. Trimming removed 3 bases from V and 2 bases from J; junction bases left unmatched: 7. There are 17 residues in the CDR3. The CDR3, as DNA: TGCGCCAGCAGCTCGGGACTAGCGGGGGTCGAAACCTACGAGCAGTACTTC. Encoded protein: CASSSGLAGVETYEQYF.

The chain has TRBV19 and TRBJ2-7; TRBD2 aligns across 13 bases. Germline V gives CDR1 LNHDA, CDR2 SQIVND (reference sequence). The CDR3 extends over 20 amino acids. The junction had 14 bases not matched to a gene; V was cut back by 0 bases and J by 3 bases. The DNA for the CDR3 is TGTGCCAGTAGTATAGATCATGCGGGATTGCGGACTAGCGGGGGCTACGAGCAGTACTTC. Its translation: CASSIDHAGLRTSGGYEQYF.

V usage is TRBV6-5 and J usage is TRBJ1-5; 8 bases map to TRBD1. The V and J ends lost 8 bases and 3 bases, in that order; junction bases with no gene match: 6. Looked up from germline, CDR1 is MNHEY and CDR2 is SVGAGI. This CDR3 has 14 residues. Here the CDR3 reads CASARTGINQPQHF. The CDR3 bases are TGTGCCAGCGCTAGGACAGGGATCAATCAGCCCCAGCATTTT.

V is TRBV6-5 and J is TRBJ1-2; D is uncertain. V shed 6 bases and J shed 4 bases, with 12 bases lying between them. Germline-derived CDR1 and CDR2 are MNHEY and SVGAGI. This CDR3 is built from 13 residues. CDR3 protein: CASRTREFYGYTF. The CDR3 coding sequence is TGTGCCAGCAGGACCCGGGAGTTCTATGGCTACACCTTC.

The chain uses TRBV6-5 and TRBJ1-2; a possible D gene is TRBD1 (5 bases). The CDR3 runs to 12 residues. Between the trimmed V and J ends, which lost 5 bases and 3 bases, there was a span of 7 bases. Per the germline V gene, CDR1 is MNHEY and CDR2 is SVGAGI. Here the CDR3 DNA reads TGTGCCAGCAGTCCGGGGGACTATGGCTACACCTTC. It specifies CASSPGDYGYTF.

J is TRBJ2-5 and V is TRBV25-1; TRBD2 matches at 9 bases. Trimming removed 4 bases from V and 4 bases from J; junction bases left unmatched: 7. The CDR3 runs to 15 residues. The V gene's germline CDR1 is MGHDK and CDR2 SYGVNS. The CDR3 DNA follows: TGTGCCAGCAGTGCCGCGGGCGGGGGGGCAGAGACCCAGTACTTC. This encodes CASSAAGGGAETQYF.

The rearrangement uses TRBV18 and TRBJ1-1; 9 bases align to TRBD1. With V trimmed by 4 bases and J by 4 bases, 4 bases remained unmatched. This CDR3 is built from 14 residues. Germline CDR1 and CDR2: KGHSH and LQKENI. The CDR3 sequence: CASSQDRGGTEAFF. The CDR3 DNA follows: TGTGCCAGCTCACAAGACAGGGGGGGCACTGAAGCTTTCTTT.

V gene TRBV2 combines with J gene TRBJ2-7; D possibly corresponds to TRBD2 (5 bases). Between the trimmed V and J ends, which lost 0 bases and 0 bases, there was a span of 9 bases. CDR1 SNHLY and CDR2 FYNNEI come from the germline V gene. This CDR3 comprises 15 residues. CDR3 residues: CASSEAGGLSYEQYF. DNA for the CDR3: TGTGCCAGCAGTGAAGCTGGCGGGCTCTCCTACGAGCAGTACTTC. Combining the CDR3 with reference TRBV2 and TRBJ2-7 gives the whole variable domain EPEVTQTPSHQVTQMGQEVILRCVPISNHLYFYWYRQILGQKVEFLVSFYNNEISEKSEIFDDQFSVERPDGSNFTLKIRSTKLEDSAMYFCASSEAGGLSYEQYFGPGTRLTVT.

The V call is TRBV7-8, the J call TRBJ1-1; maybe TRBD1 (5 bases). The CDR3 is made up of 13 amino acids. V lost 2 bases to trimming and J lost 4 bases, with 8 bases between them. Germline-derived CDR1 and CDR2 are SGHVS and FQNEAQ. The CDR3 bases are TGTGCCAGCAGCTTACGGGGGGGCACTGAAGCTTTCTTT. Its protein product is CASSLRGGTEAFF.

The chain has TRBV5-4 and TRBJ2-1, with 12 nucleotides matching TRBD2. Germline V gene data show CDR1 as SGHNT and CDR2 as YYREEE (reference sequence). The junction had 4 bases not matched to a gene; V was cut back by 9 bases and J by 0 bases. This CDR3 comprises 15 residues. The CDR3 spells CATGTSGRSYNEQFF. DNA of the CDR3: TGTGCCACCGGGACTAGCGGGCGCTCCTACAATGAGCAGTTCTTC.

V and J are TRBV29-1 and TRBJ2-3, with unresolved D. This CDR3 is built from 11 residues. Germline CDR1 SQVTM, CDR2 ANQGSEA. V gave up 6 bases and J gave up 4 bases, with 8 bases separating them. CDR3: CSVRLADTQYF. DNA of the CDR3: TGCAGCGTCCGCCTAGCAGATACGCAGTATTTT.

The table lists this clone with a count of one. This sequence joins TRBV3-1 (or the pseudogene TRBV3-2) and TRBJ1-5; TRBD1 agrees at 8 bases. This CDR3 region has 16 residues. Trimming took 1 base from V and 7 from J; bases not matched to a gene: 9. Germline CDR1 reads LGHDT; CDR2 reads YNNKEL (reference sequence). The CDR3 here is CASSQGSGGLGQPQHF. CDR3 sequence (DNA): TGTGCCAGCAGCCAAGGGTCAGGGGGCTTGGGGCAGCCCCAGCATTTT.

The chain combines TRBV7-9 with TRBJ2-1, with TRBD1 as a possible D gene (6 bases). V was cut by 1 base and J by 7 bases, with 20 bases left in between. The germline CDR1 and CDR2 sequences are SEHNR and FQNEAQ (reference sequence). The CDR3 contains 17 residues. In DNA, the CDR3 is TGTGCCAGCAGCTTAGACTCGTGGGCACAGGGAAAGAATGAGCAGTTCTTC. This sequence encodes CASSLDSWAQGKNEQFF.

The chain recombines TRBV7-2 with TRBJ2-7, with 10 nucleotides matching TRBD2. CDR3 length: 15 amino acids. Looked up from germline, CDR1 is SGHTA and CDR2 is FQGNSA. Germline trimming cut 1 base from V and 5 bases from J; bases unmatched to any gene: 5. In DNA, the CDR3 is TGTGCCAGCAGCTTAGAGCGGGGGGGCAAAAACGAGCAGTACTTC. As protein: CASSLERGGKNEQYF. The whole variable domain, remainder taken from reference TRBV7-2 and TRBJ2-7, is GAGVSQSPSNKVTEKGKDVELRCDPISGHTALYWYRQSLGQGLEFLIYFQGNSAPDKSGLPSDRFSAERTGGSVSTLTIQRTQQEDSAVYLCASSLERGGKNEQYFGPGTRLTVT.

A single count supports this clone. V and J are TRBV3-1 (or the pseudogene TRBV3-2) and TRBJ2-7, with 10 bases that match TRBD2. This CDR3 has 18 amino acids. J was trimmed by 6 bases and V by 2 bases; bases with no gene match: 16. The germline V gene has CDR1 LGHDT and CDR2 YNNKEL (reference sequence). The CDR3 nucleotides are TGTGCCAGCAGCCAACAACCATTAAACAGCGGGGGGGCTGCCGAGCAGTACTTC. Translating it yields CASSQQPLNSGGAAEQYF.

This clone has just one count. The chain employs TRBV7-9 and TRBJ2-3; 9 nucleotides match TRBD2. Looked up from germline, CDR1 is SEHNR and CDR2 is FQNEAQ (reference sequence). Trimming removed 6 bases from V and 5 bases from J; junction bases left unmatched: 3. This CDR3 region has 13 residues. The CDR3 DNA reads TGTGCCAGCAGTCCTAGCGGGGAAGATACGCAGTATTTT. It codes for CASSPSGEDTQYF.

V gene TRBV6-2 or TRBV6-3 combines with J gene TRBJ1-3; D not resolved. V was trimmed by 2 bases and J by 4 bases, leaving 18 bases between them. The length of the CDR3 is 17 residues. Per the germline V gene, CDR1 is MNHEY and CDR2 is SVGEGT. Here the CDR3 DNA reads TGTGCCAGCAGTTACCTCCCAACCCGGAGGTTGGGAAACACCATATATTTT. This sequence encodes CASSYLPTRRLGNTIYF.

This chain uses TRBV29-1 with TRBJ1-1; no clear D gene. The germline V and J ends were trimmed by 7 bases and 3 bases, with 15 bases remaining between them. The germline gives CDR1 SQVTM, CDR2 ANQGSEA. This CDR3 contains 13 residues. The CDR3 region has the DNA TGCAGCGGCGTAGTCCGAACGGACACTGAAGCTTTCTTT. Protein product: CSGVVRTDTEAFF.

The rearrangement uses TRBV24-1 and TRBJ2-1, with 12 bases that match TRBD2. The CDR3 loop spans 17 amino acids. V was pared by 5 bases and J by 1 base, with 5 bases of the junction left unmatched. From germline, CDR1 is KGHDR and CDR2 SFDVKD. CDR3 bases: TGTGCCACCAGTGCGTCTAGCGGGGGGGCTTCCTACAATGAGCAGTTCTTC. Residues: CATSASSGGASYNEQFF.

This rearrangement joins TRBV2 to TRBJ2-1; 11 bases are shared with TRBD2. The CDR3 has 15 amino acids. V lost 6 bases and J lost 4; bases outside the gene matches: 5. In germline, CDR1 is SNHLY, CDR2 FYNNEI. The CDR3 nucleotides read TGTGCCAGCAGCGTAGCGGGGGGGCCTTACAATGAGCAGTTCTTC. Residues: CASSVAGGPYNEQFF.

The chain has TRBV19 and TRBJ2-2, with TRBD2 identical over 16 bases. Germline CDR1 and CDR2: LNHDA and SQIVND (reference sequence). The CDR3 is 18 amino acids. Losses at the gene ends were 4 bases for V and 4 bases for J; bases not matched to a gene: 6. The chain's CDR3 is CASSRGLAGGLGTGELFF. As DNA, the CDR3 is TGTGCCAGTAGTAGGGGACTAGCGGGGGGGCTCGGCACCGGGGAGCTGTTTTTT.

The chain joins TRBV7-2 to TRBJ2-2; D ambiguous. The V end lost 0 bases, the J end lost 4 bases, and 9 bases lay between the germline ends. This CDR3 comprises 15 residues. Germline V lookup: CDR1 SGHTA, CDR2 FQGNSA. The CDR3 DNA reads TGTGCCAGCAGCTTAGCGCCGGTCGGCACCGGGGAGCTGTTTTTT. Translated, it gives CASSLAPVGTGELFF.

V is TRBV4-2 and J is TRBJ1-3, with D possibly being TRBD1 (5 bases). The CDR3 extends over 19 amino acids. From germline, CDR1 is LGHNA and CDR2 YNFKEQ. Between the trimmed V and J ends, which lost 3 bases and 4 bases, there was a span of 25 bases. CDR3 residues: CASSHTPPRPRVGGNTIYF. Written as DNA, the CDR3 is TGTGCCAGCAGCCACACCCCCCCTAGGCCCAGGGTCGGAGGAAACACCATATATTTT.